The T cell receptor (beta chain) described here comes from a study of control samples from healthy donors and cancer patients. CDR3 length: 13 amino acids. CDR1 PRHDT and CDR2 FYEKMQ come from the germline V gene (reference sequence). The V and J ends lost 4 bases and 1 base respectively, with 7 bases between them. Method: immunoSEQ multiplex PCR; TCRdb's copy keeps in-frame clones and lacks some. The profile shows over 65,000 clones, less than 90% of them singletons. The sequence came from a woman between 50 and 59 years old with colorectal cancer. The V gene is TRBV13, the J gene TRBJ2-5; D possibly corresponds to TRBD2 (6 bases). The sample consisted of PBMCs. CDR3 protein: CASSSAGQETQYF. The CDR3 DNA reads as TGTGCCAGCAGCTCAGCGGGCCAAGAGACCCAGTACTTC.